Sequencing of this T cell receptor (beta chain) was carried out in a study of blood T cell repertoires in COVID-19. The overall study: Sites across the United States, Italy and Spain contributed samples from acute and convalescent COVID-19. From T cells, B-cell-depleted T cells, or PBMCs came the material, which was cDNA or gDNA.

How the authors handled the data: By means of reference gene primer amplification, nucleated cell counts were estimated. Sequenced by immunoSEQ multiplex PCR; TCRdb stores in-frame clones only, minus some. V and J calls and clone size are given by that table; D and trimming were obtained from the DNA. The sample lists around 100,000 clones; approximately 84% were seen once. This CDR3 has 13 residues. Trimming cost V 9 bases and J 5 bases; bases outside gene matches: 6. The germline V gene encodes CDR1 WNHNN and CDR2 SYGVQD (reference sequence). Sequences were obtained from peripheral blood. The V gene is TRBV10-1, the J gene TRBJ2-2, with TRBD1 identical over 7 bases. This sequence was found in a woman in her sixties with acute or convalescent COVID-19. CDR3 sequence (DNA): TGCGCCAGGGGGGACAGCCAAACCGGGGAGCTGTTTTTT. This gives the protein CARGDSQTGELFF.